What follows is one T cell receptor beta chain and its context. Its specificity is unknown. The donors formed part of the approximately 130-subject validation cohort, distinct from the 666-subject first cohort. Some clones are missing from TCRdb's copy, which holds only in-frame ones; the method was immunoSEQ multiplex PCR. The sample has about 49,000 clones, about 91% seen once. The entry originates in a study of cytomegalovirus exposure and HLA in healthy donors. Trimming cost V 3 bases and J 3 bases, with 6 bases left between them. CDR1 MDHEN and CDR2 SYDVKM come from the germline V gene. This CDR3 is built from 13 residues. General study findings and limits: The authors confirmed in vitro that three CMV-associated chains were specific for CMV antigens. A later analysis found first-cohort TCR clusters tended to co-occur in the 100 to 150 validation repertoires. The study flagged roughly 150 TCR beta chains as cytomegalovirus-associated.

Sequences were obtained from PBMCs. This chain links TRBV28 with TRBJ1-3; D gene unclear. The receptor's source is a man between 18 and 29 years old in good health and CMV-seronegative. The chain's CDR3 is CASSLQIGNTIYF. The CDR3 bases are TGTGCCAGCAGTTTGCAGATTGGAAACACCATATATTTT.